What follows are 25 T cell receptor beta chains derived from one specimen sequenced in a study of T cell repertoires in aging, cancer and after chemotherapy. TRB rearrangements spanning V, D and J were amplified using mixed TRB-A/B primers. MiXCR, applied by TCRdb to the multiplex PCR reads, yields one record per CDR3 protein. The data contain about 5,700 distinct CDR3 sequences, about two fifths of them singletons. The template was genomic DNA from peripheral blood, not RNA. The sample taken for sequencing was blood. Receptor source: a human donor in good health.

This clonotype was seen a few times. This rearrangement joins TRBV20-1 to TRBJ1-6, with TRBD1 matching 7 bases. The V segment lost 1 base and the J segment 5 bases; nucleotides outside the gene matches: 2. There are 14 residues in the CDR3. Germline assignment: CDR1 DFQATT and CDR2 SNEGSKA (reference sequence). CDR3 DNA: TGCAGTGCTAGAGGGACAGGAAATAATTCACCCCTCCACTTT. Translation: CSARGTGNNSPLHF.

This rearrangement joins TRBV6-5 to TRBJ2-7; the D gene is possibly TRBD1 (5 bases). V lost 6 bases to trimming and J lost 7 bases, with 10 bases between them. Germline V lookup: CDR1 MNHEY, CDR2 SVGAGI. CDR3 size: 11 residues. CDR3: CASSFYREQYF. CDR3 nucleotides: TGTGCCAGCAGCTTCTACAGGGAGCAGTACTTC.

The rearrangement links TRBV6-1 to TRBJ1-6; possibly TRBD1 for D (5 bases). V lost 10 bases to trimming and J lost 7 bases, with 17 bases between them. This CDR3 has 14 amino acids. CDR1 is MNHNS, CDR2 SASEGT, per germline. This CDR3 is CATEPLGDNSPLHF. CDR3 nucleotide sequence: TGTGCCACAGAACCATTGGGGGACAATTCACCCCTCCACTTT.

This clonotype came up a few times. The rearrangement uses TRBV6-1 and TRBJ2-7, with 7 positions matching TRBD1. The CDR3 consists of 17 residues. Germline lookup yields CDR1 MNHNS and CDR2 SASEGT. V gave up 3 bases and J gave up 4 bases; unmatched junction bases: 15. DNA of the CDR3: TGTGCCAGCAGTGATAACAGGGGCAGTATTCCTCGTTACGAGCAGTACTTC. Translation gives CASSDNRGSIPRYEQYF.

This chain uses TRBV19 with TRBJ1-2, with D possibly matching TRBD1 (5 bases). The CDR3 sequence is 12 residues long. Germline V CDR1 and CDR2: LNHDA, SQIVND (reference sequence). Trimming took off 7 bases at V and 4 bases at J, with 10 bases between the two ends. The CDR3 sequence is CASTTGSYGYTF. The CDR3, as DNA: TGTGCCAGTACCACAGGTTCCTATGGCTACACCTTC.

V gene TRBV20-1 combines with J gene TRBJ2-1, with 13 bases that match TRBD2. With 3 bases clipped from V and 3 bases from J, the junction kept 5 bases outside the gene matches. The CDR3 has 16 residues. CDR1 DFQATT and CDR2 SNEGSKA come from the germline V gene (reference sequence). CDR3 DNA: TGCAGTGCTAGCGTACTAGCGGGGGGGGACTACAATGAGCAGTTCTTC. Protein product: CSASVLAGGDYNEQFF.

The chain is built from TRBV19 and TRBJ2-7; the D gene is possibly TRBD1 (6 bases). The V gene lost 4 bases and the J gene lost 4 bases, with 8 bases spanning the gap. The CDR3 sequence is 12 residues long. The germline V gene encodes CDR1 LNHDA and CDR2 SQIVND (reference sequence). The DNA for the CDR3 is TGTGCCAGTAGTAGTCAGGGGTACGAGCAGTACTTC. Amino acid sequence: CASSSQGYEQYF.

In its sample, this clonotype was seen a few times. The chain couples TRBV6-5 to TRBJ2-7; 11 nucleotides line up with TRBD1. Trimming took 5 bases from V and 2 from J; bases not matched to a gene: 5. Germline V gene data show CDR1 as MNHEY and CDR2 as SVGAGI. The CDR3 has 15 amino acids. The CDR3 nucleotides are TGTGCCAGCAGTGGGGAGGGACAGGGGGCCTACGAGCAGTACTTC. Its translation is CASSGEGQGAYEQYF.

The chain has TRBV24-1 and TRBJ2-1; no clear D gene. The length of the CDR3 is 12 residues. The germline V gene has CDR1 KGHDR and CDR2 SFDVKD. With 0 bases removed from V and 8 bases from J, the gap between germline ends came to 4 bases. CDR3 in DNA: TGTGCCACCAGTGATTTGACGGATGAGCAGTTCTTC. As protein: CATSDLTDEQFF.

This clonotype was counted a few times. The V call is TRBV29-1, the J call TRBJ1-2; D might be TRBD1 (5 bases). The CDR3 sequence is 13 residues long. V lost 4 bases to trimming and J lost 10 bases, with 19 bases between them. CDR1 is SQVTM, CDR2 ANQGSEA, per germline. The chain's CDR3 is CSVGGRHRWDYTF. For the CDR3, the DNA is TGCAGCGTTGGGGGCAGGCACCGATGGGACTACACCTTC.

The genes are TRBV14 and TRBJ1-6; tentatively, D is TRBD1 (6 bases). V lost 2 bases and J lost 5, with 10 bases in between. This CDR3 is built from 15 residues. The V gene's germline CDR1 is SGHDN and CDR2 FVKESK. The CDR3: CASSQNTGHNSPLHF. The CDR3 DNA is TGTGCCAGCAGCCAAAATACAGGGCATAATTCACCCCTCCACTTT.

The chain uses TRBV27 and TRBJ2-7, with 9 bases aligning to TRBD1. This CDR3 is built from 13 residues. The trim removed 9 bases at V and 9 bases at J, leaving 12 bases unmatched. Looked up from germline, CDR1 is MNHEY and CDR2 is SMNVEV (reference sequence). CDR3 loop: CASRGTGLRGQYF. The CDR3 nucleotides are TGTGCCAGTAGAGGGACAGGGTTACGGGGGCAGTACTTC.

For this clonotype: No DNA is shown, since the ends of the CDR3 on it are uncertain; the CDR3 is the one TCRdb lists. This sequence joins TRBV7-5 and TRBJ2-7; TRBD2, the table's D call, lacks a check against the DNA. TRBV7-5 is an annotated pseudogene. The CDR3 sequence runs 18 residues, both termini included. The CDR3 loop reads CISVSECYYSGAYYEQYF.

This clonotype was counted only a few times. This sequence joins TRBV15 and TRBJ2-3, with 10 positions matching TRBD2. The germline V gene has CDR1 LNHNV and CDR2 YYDKDF (reference sequence). J gave up 6 bases and V 0 bases, and 12 bases lay outside the gene matches. The CDR3 is 18 residues long. The DNA of the CDR3 is TGTGCCACCAGCAGAGATTCTTCGGAGCGGGGGGGCCATGATACGCAGTATTTT. The encoded protein is CATSRDSSERGGHDTQYF.

The chain links TRBV30 to TRBJ2-7; 7 bases line up with TRBD1. Germline CDR1 is GTSNPN and CDR2 is SVGIG (reference sequence). After removal of 5 bases from V and 4 bases from J, the junction contained 8 bases not matched to a gene. The length of the CDR3 is 13 residues. The CDR3 loop reads CAWGPGTVYEQYF. CDR3 DNA sequence: TGTGCCTGGGGGCCCGGGACAGTTTACGAGCAGTACTTC.

V gene TRBV18 combines with J gene TRBJ2-1; D might be TRBD1 (5 bases). The V end was cut by 6 bases, the J end by 3 bases, with 18 bases between. CDR3 length equals 16 residues. Germline lookup yields CDR1 KGHSH and CDR2 LQKENI. CDR3 region: CASSPTGFQVYNEQFF. The CDR3 bases are TGTGCCAGCTCGCCCACAGGCTTCCAGGTCTACAATGAGCAGTTCTTC. Combining the CDR3 with reference TRBV18 and TRBJ2-1 gives the whole variable domain NAGVMQNPRHLVRRRGQEARLRCSPMKGHSHVYWYRQLPEEGLKFMVYLQKENIIDESGMPKERFSAEFPKEGPSILRIQQVVRGDSAAYFCASSPTGFQVYNEQFFGPGTRLTVL.

This rearrangement joins TRBV5-1 to TRBJ1-1; no clear D. CDR3 length equals 13 residues. V was shortened by 2 bases and J by 3 bases, with 8 bases between the two germline ends. The germline CDR1 and CDR2 sequences are SGHRS and YFSETQ. CDR3 sequence: CASSFMKDTEAFF. The DNA of the CDR3 is TGCGCCAGCAGCTTTATGAAGGACACTGAAGCTTTCTTT. Looking up the rest from reference TRBV5-1 and TRBJ1-1 gives the full variable domain: KAGVTQTPRYLIKTRGQQVTLSCSPISGHRSVSWYQQTPGQGLQFLFEYFSETQRNKGNFPGRFSGRQFSNSRSEMNVSTLELGDSALYLCASSFMKDTEAFFGQGTRLTVV.

The chain is built from TRBV19 and TRBJ1-2; D is ambiguous. CDR1 and CDR2 from the germline V gene are LNHDA and SQIVND (reference sequence). The CDR3 is 14 amino acids. The germline V and J ends were trimmed by 7 bases and 8 bases, with 20 bases remaining between them. CDR3 sequence: CASTPGRYGSGYTF. As DNA, the CDR3 is TGTGCCAGTACCCCGGGCCGCTACGGTTCGGGCTACACCTTC.

The chain is built from TRBV12-3 or TRBV12-4 and TRBJ2-5; the match to TRBD2 covers 9 bases. This CDR3 region has 16 residues. Unmatched junction bases numbered 9, after V lost 3 bases and J lost 4 bases. CDR3 nucleotide sequence: TGTGCCAGCAGTTTGTATCGCGGGGGGGCCTCAGAGACCCAGTACTTC. Its protein is CASSLYRGGASETQYF.

V is TRBV27 and J is TRBJ2-7; tentatively, D is TRBD2 (6 bases). The CDR3 is made up of 13 amino acids. V lost 5 bases to trimming and J lost 4 bases, with 12 bases between them. Looked up from germline, CDR1 is MNHEY and CDR2 is SMNVEV (reference sequence). CDR3 sequence: CASSVGLGYEQYF. DNA of the CDR3: TGTGCCAGCAGTGTGGGACTGGGATACGAGCAGTACTTC.

This clonotype came up a few times. V and J are TRBV18 and TRBJ2-5, with 7 bases fitting TRBD1. This CDR3 region has 14 residues. Trimming at V came to 0 bases and at J to 2 bases, leaving 0 bases not matched to a gene. Germline V gives CDR1 KGHSH, CDR2 LQKENI. CDR3 nucleotide sequence: TGTGCCAGCTCACCACCGGGACAGCAAGAGACCCAGTACTTC. Translating gives CASSPPGQQETQYF.

This clonotype has more than one count but fewer than ten. The rearrangement uses TRBV5-4 and TRBJ2-5; 7 bases agree with TRBD2. Trimming removed 4 bases from V and 1 base from J; junction bases left unmatched: 7. CDR3 length equals 15 residues. Germline loops: CDR1 SGHNT, CDR2 YYREEE (reference sequence). The CDR3 DNA is TGTGCCAGCAGCGACGCCAGGACTAGCCAAGAGACCCAGTACTTC. Amino acid sequence: CASSDARTSQETQYF.

This chain joins TRBV18 and TRBJ2-6, with D tentatively TRBD1 (6 bases). The CDR3 is 16 amino acids. From germline, CDR1 is KGHSH and CDR2 LQKENI. V was cut by 4 bases and J by 2 bases, with 12 bases left in between. The CDR3 protein is CASSLQGSAGANVLTF. CDR3 bases: TGTGCCAGCTCACTACAGGGTTCGGCTGGGGCCAACGTCCTGACTTTC.

Concerning this clonotype: This may be a read error, as it is one base from a much larger clone. V is TRBV12-3 or TRBV12-4 and J is TRBJ2-1; D possibly corresponds to TRBD2 (5 bases). The CDR3 length is 13 residues. V was shortened by 7 bases and J by 10 bases, with 17 bases between the two germline ends. DNA for the CDR3: TGTGCCAGCACCACTAACGCGGGTGAGGAGCAGTTCTTC. Translated: CASTTNAGEEQFF.

The V gene is TRBV6-5, the J gene TRBJ1-2; D might be TRBD1 (5 bases). The V and J ends lost 5 bases and 0 bases respectively, with 13 bases between them. This CDR3 is 15 amino acids long. CDR1 and CDR2 (germline): MNHEY, SVGAGI. The CDR3: CASSEGDGANYGYTF. The CDR3, as DNA: TGTGCCAGCAGTGAAGGGGATGGAGCTAACTATGGCTACACCTTC.